This T cell receptor beta chain was documented in a study of T cells in Graves' hyperthyroidism and ophthalmopathy (dated 2019 in TCRdb). Concerning the study at large: Peripheral blood samples were taken at initial diagnosis, before any treatment was given. Thyroid tissue and blood T-cell repertoires from six or seven Graves' hyperthyroidism patients were also compared in the study. The 85 to 100 discovery patients were randomly split 7:3 into training and test sets. A discovery cohort of fewer than 110 patients, roughly 45 with Graves' ophthalmopathy and approximately 55 with stable Graves' hyperthyroidism, was used to find distinguishing TCR V-J signatures. According to the paper, TCR Vbeta CDR3 sequencing was carried out on 135 peripheral blood samples, which came from more than 40 ophthalmopathy, some 73 hyperthyroidism and roughly 17 progressor patients. After sampling, hyperthyroidism patients received methimazole starting at 30 mg daily, and ophthalmopathy patients received high-dose intravenous methylprednisolone. An independent validation cohort of about 20 hyperthyroidism patients and roughly 16 patients who later progressed to ophthalmopathy tested prospective prediction of ophthalmopathy.

The CDR3 runs 16 residues from the cysteine to the phenylalanine. CDR3 DNA only is kept here, 48 bases in frame from base 1. Trimmed from V: 5 bases; trimmed from J: 5 bases; junction bases lacking a gene match: 10. For CDR1 and CDR2, the germline V gene lists KGHDR and SFDVKD. TCR beta CDR3 regions were amplified from RNA transcripts. For the first round of RT-PCR on the TCR CDR3, the HTBI primer set was used together with the Qiagen OneStep RT-PCR kit. A second multiplex PCR round built the libraries, followed by size selection and purification. Sequencing of the libraries was done on an Illumina HiSeq2000 using paired-end 100 bp reads. The authors' analysis ran thus. SOAPnuke was used to process the raw data, throwing out any read that contained adapters or uncalled bases, had a mean Phred below 15, or lacked an exact constant-primer or identifier match. High-quality paired reads were merged using COPE v1.2.5, and each unique nucleotide sequence was defined as a clonotype. Clonotypes were aligned to IMGT TRBV, TRBD and TRBJ reference segments using MiTCR v1.1. The analysis included only V-J combinations with a frequency above 0.0001, which together covered about 99% of the repertoires. The TCS score was defined as F50 (clonal expansion) divided by E x V (chaos), with BLOSUM62-based TCRdist calculated between CDR3 peptides within each V-J. Welch's t-statistics and random forest reduced roughly 530 V-J features to roughly 13, which were used in a naive Bayes classifier (R e1071). The raw public data were reprocessed by TCRdb itself: fastp quality trimming at Q25, MiXCR clonotype calling, in-frame beta chains only. Each record represents a unique CDR3 protein, reported with the most common genes and DNA among its rows. These V and J calls rely on TCRdb rather than the paper's analysis. The sample table lists some 500,000 distinct CDR3 sequences, approximately 15% of them with a count of one. Of the sample, less than 20% falls within the top ten clones.

Graves' hyperthyroidism was defined as stable when no progression to ophthalmopathy occurred over 18 months of follow-up. Hyperthyroidism patients were newly diagnosed, with disease duration under 2 months, and aged 18 to 65 years. Patients with uncontrolled infections, other autoimmune diseases, pregnancy or lactation were excluded. Diagnoses were based on clinical symptoms, serum thyroxine and TRAb, thyroid ultrasound and orbital computed tomography. PBMCs were isolated from approximately 10 ml of fresh peripheral blood by Ficoll-Paque density gradient centrifugation. Total RNA was extracted using Trizol reagent, and RNA quality was assessed on an Agilent 2100 Bioanalyzer. Points on this clonotype: Its antigen target is currently unknown. No base qualities exist here, and no much larger clone lies one base off it.

Study-wide conclusions, independent of this receptor: Most expanded thyroid clonotypes (frequency above 0.001) were also found in blood, which suggests that blood repertoires may mirror thyroid immune responses. Ophthalmopathy was separated from stable hyperthyroidism by a 13 V-J signature model, with about 86% sensitivity and roughly 84% specificity obtained in cross-validation and 80%/75% obtained in testing. In validation, the model predicted progression to ophthalmopathy a median of 6.5 months before onset, with around 70% sensitivity and about 72% specificity. No statistical method was used to fix the sample size in advance, and group allocation was not hidden from the investigators.

The material sequenced was blood. The TCR was taken from a woman aged 18-29 years with Graves' hyperthyroidism. This chain is built from TRBV24-1 and TRBJ2-5, with 10 middle bases fitting TRBD1. The sequenced DNA is TGTGCCACCAGTGCCCCGGGACAGGGGTTAGCGGAGACCCAGTACTTC. Its product reads: CATSAPGQGLAETQYF.